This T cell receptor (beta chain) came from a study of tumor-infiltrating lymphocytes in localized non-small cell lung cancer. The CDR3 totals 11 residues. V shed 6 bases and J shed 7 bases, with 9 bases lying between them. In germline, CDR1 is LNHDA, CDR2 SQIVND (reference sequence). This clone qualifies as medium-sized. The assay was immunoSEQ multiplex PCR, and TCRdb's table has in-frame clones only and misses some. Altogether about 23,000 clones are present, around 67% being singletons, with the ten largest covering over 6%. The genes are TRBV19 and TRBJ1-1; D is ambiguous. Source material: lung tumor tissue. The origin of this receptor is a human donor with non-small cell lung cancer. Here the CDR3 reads CASRGSVEAFF. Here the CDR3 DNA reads TGTGCCAGTAGGGGGAGTGTTGAAGCTTTCTTT.